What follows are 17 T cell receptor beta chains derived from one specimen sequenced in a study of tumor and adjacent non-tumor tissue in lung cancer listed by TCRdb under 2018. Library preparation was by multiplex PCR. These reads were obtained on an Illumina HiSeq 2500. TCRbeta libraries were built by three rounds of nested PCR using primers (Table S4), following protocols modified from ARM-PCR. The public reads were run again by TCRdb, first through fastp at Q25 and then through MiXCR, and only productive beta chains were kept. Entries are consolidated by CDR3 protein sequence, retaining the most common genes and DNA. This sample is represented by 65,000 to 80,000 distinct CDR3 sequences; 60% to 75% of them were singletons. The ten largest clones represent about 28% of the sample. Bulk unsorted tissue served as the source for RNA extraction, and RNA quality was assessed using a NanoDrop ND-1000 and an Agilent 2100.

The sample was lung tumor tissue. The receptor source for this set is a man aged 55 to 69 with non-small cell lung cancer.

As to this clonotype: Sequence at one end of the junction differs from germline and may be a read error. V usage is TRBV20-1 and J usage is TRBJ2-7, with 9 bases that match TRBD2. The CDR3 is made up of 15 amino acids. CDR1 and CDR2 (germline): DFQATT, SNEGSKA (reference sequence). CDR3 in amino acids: CSAPINSGSGYERYF. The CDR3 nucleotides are TGCAGTGCTCCCATTAATAGCGGGAGTGGGTACGAGCGGTACTTC.

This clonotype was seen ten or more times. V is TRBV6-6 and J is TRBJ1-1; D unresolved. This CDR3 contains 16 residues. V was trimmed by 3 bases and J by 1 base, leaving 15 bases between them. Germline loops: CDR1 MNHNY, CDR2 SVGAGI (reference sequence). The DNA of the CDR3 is TGTGCCAGCAGTTATGGCCCCACAAGGGAGAACACTGAAGCTTTCTTT. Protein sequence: CASSYGPTRENTEAFF.

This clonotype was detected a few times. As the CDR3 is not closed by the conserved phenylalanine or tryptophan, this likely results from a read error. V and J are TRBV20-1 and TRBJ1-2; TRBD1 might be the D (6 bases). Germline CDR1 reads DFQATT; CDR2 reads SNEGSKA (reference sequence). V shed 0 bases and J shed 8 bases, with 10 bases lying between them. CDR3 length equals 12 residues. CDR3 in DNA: TGCAGTGCTAGAGAAGGGGGGCGCGGCTACACCTTA. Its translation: CSAREGGRGYTL.

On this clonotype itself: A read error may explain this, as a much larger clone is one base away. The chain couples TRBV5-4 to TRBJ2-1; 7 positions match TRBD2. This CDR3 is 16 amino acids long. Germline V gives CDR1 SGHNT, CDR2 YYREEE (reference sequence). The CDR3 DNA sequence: TGTGTCAGCAGCGGGAACCGGGACTGGATCTACAATGAGCAGTTCTTC. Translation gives CVSSGNRDWIYNEQFF.

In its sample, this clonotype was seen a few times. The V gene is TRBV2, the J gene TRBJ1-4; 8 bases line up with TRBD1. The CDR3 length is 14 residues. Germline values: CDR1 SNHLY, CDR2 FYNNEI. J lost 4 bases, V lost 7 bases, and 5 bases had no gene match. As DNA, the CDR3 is TGTGCCAGCATTCCGGGACAGGTTAATGAAAAACTGTTTTTT. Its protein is CASIPGQVNEKLFF.

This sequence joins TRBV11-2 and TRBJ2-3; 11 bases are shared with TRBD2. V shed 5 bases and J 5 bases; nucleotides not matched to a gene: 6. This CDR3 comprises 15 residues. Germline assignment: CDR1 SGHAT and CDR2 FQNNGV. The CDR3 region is CASSQIAGGLDTQYF. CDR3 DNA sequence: TGTGCCAGCAGCCAAATAGCGGGAGGGCTAGATACGCAGTATTTT.

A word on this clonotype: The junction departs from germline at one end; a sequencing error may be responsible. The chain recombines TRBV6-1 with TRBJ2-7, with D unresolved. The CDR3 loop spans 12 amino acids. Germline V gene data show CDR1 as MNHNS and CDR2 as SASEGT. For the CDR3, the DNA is TGTGCCAGCAGTGTGGAAGGCTACGACCAGTACTTT. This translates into CASSVEGYDQYF.

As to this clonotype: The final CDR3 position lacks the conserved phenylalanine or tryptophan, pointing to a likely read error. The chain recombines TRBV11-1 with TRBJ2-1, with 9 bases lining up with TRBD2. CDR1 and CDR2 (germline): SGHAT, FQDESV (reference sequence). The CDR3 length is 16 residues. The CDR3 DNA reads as TGTGCTAGCAGTCCAGGGACGCGGGGGGGATACGATGAGCAGTTCCTC. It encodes CASSPGTRGGYDEQFL.

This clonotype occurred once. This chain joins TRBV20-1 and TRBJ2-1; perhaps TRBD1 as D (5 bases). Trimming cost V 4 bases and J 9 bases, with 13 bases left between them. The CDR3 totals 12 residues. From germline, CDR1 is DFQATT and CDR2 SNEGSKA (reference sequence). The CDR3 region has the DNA TGCAGTGCTATGAAGGGGAACATTGAGCAGTTCTTC. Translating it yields CSAMKGNIEQFF.

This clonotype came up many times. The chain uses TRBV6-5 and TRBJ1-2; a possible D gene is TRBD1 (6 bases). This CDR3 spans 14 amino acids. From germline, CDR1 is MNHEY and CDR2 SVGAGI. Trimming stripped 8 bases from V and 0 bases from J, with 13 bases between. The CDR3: CASRPDRPNYGYTF. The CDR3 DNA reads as TGTGCCAGCCGGCCCGACAGGCCTAACTATGGCTACACCTTC.

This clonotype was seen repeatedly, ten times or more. This chain's CDR3 is CASGTSGGSSTDTQYF. The CDR3 DNA follows: TGTGCCTCCGGGACTAGCGGGGGGTCTAGCACAGATACGCAGTATTTT. The rearrangement links TRBV30 to TRBJ2-3, with 15 nucleotides matching TRBD2. Germline V gene sequence: CDR1 GTSNPN, CDR2 SVGIG (reference sequence). Trimming at V came to 7 bases and at J to 0 bases, leaving 5 bases not matched to a gene. This CDR3 contains 16 residues.

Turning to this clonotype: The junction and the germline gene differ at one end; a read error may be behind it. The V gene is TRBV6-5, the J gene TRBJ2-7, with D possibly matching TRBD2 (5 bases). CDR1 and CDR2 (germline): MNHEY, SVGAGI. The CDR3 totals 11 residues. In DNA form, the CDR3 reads TGTGCCAGTAGTTACTTCGGTAGCGAGCACTTC. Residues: CASSYFGSEHF.

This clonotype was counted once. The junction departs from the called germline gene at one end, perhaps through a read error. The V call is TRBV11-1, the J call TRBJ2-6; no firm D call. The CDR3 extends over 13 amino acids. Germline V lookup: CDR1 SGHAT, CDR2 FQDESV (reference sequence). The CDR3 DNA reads TGTGCCAGTAGCTTAGAGGCTCGAGCCGTCCTGACTTTC. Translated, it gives CASSLEARAVLTF. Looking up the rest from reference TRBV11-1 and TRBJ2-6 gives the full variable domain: EAEVAQSPRYKITEKSQAVAFWCDPISGHATLYWYRQILGQGPELLVQFQDESVVDDSQLPKDRFSAERLKGVDSTLKIQPAELGDSAMYLCASSLEARAVLTFGAGSRLTVL.

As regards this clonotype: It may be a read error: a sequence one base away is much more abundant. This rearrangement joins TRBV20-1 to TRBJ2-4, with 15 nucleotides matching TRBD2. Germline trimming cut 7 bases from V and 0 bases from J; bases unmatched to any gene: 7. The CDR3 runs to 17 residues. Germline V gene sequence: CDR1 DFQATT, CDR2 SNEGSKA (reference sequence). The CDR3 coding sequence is TGCAGTGTCCCGGGACTAGCGGGAGGTACAGCCAAAAACATTCAGTACTTC. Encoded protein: CSVPGLAGGTAKNIQYF.

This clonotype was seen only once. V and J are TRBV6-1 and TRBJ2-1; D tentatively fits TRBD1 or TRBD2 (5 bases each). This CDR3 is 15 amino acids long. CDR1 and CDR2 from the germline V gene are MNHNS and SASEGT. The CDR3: CISSRSGGWYNEQFF. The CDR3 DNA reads TGTATCAGCAGTAGAAGTGGGGGTTGGTACAATGAGCAGTTCTTC.

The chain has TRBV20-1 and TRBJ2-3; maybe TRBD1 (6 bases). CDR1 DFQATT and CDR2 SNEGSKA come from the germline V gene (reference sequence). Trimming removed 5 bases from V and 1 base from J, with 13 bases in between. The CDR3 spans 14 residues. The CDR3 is CSADRSVGTDTQYF. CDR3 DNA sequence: TGCAGTGCTGACAGGAGTGTGGGCACAGATACGCAGTATTTT.

The CDR3 DNA reads as TGTGCTAACAGTGAAGCACTTCTTGTCTCCTACAATGAGCAGTTCTTC. Protein product: CANSEALLVSYNEQFF. The chain uses TRBV6-1 and TRBJ2-1; D unclear. This CDR3 has 16 residues. The germline CDR1 and CDR2 sequences are MNHNS and SASEGT.